The sequence of this T cell receptor (beta chain) was determined in a study of cytomegalovirus exposure and HLA in healthy donors. This table comes from immunoSEQ multiplex PCR, and its TCRdb copy is limited to in-frame clones, with some not included. The sample has roughly 130,000 clones, approximately 85% seen once. V shed 0 bases and J shed 7 bases, with 8 bases lying between them. Germline CDR1 reads SGDLS; CDR2 reads YYNGEE. The CDR3 runs 13 residues. This receptor was taken from a woman under 40 in good health and CMV-seronegative. The specimen was PBMCs. The V gene is TRBV9, the J gene TRBJ2-1, with D perhaps matching TRBD1 (5 bases). In DNA form, the CDR3 reads TGTGCCAGCAGCGTAGGGGGCTGGAATGAGCAGTTCTTC. Encoded protein: CASSVGGWNEQFF.